The sequence of this T cell receptor (beta chain) was determined in a study of T-cell reconstitution after alpha-beta-depleted transplantation in children. Regarding the study as a whole: Several hundred expanded graft clones reportedly gave rise to the alpha-beta T cells present about two months after transplant. It was newly produced T cells that mostly accounted for T-cell counts and diversity one year after transplant. Several patients had high TCRbeta diversity at day 60; it came from surviving recipient T cells and thymic progenitors.

V gave up 5 bases and J gave up 7 bases, with 6 bases separating them. Germline CDR1 PRHDT, CDR2 FYEKMQ (reference sequence). The CDR3 length is 11 residues. With regard to this clonotype: Antigen: not known.

The TCRbeta library incorporated unique molecular identifiers. MiXCR was run by TCRdb on the PCR reads, yielding one entry per CDR3 protein. Found here are approximately 800,000 distinct CDR3 sequences, 15% to 20% of them singletons; the top ten hold under 6%. Material: PBMCs, mostly from graft donor cells, obtained 360 days after TCRalphabeta/CD19-depleted stem cell transplant. This TCR was sampled from a male patient between 10 and 17 years old who had a stem cell transplant for acute lymphoblastic leukemia, so the T cells may come from the graft donor. This chain uses TRBV13 with TRBJ2-1; D uncertain. Written as DNA, the CDR3 is TGTGCCAGCAGCGATGGTAATGAGCAGTTCTTC. Amino acids: CASSDGNEQFF.